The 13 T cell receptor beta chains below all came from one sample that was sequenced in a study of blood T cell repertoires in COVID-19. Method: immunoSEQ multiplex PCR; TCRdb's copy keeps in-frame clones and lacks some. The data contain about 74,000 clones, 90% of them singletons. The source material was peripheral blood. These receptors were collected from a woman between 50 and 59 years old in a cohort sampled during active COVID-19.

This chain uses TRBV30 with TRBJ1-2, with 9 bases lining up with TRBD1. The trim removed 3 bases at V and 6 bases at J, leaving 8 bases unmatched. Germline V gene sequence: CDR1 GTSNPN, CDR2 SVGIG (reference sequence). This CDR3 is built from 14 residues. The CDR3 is CAWRTGGKGDGYTF. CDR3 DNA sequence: TGTGCCTGGAGGACAGGGGGAAAAGGTGATGGCTACACCTTC.

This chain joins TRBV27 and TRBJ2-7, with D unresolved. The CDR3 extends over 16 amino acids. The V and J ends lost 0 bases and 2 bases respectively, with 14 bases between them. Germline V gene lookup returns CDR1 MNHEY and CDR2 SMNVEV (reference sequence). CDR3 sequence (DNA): TGTGCCAGCAGTTTATCAGGTGAGGCGGCTGCCTACGAGCAGTACTTC. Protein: CASSLSGEAAAYEQYF.

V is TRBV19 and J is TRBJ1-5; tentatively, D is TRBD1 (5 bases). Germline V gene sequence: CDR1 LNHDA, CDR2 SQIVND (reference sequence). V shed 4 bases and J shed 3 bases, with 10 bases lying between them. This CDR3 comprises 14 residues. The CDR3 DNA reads TGTGCCAGTAGTACCAGGGCCTACAATCAGCCCCAGCATTTT. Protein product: CASSTRAYNQPQHF. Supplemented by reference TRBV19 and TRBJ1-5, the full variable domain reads DGGITQSPKYLFRKEGQNVTLSCEQNLNHDAMYWYRQDPGQGLRLIYYSQIVNDFQKGDIAEGYSVSREKKESFPLTVTSAQKNPTAFYLCASSTRAYNQPQHFGDGTRLSIL.

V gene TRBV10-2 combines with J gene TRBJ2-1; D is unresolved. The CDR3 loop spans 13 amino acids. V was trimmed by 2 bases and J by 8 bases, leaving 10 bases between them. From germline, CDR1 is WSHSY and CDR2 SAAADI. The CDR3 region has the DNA TGCGCCAGCAGTGAGGCTACCCTCGATGAGCAGTTCTTC. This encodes CASSEATLDEQFF.

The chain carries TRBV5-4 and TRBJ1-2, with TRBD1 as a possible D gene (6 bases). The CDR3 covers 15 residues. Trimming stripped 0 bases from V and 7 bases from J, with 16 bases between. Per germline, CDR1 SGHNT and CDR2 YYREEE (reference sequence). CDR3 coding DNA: TGTGCCAGCAGCTTGGCCGTTTTGGGGGCAGGTGGCTACACCTTC. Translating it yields CASSLAVLGAGGYTF.

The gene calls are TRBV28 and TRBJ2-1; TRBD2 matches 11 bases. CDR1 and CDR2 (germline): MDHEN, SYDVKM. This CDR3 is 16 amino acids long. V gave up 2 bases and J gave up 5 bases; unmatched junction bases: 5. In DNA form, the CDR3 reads TGTGCCAGCAGTTTAGGTAGCGGGAGGGCCAACAATGAGCAGTTCTTC. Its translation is CASSLGSGRANNEQFF.

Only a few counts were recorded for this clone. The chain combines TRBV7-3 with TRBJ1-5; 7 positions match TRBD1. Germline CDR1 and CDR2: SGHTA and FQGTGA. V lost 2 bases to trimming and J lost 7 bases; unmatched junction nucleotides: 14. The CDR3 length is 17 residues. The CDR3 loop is CASSLLRHRGAGQPQHF. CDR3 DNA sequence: TGTGCCAGCAGCTTATTACGCCACAGGGGTGCTGGACAGCCCCAGCATTTT.

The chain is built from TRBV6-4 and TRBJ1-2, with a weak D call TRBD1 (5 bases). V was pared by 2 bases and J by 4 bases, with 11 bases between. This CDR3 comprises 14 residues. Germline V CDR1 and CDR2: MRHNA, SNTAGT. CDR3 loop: CASSDRIQGYGYTF. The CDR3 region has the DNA TGTGCCAGCAGTGACCGGATTCAGGGCTATGGCTACACCTTC.

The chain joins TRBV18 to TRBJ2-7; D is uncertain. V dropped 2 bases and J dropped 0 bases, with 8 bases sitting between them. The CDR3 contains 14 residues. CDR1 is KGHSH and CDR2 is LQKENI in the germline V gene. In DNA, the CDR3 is TGTGCCAGCTCACCATACAGTTCCTCCTACGAGCAGTACTTC. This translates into CASSPYSSSYEQYF.

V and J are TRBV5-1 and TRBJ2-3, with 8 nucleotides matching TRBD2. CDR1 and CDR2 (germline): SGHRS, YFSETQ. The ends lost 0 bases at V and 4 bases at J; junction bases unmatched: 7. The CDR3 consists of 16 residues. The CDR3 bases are TGCGCCAGCAGCTTGGCCTGGCGGGAGGCACCAGATACGCAGTATTTT. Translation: CASSLAWREAPDTQYF.

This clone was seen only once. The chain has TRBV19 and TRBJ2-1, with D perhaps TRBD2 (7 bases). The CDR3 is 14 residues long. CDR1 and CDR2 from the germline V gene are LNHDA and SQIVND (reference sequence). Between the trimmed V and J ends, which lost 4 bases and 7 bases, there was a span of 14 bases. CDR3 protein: CASSTGQAGNEQFF. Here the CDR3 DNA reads TGTGCCAGTAGTACGGGACAAGCGGGGAATGAGCAGTTCTTC.

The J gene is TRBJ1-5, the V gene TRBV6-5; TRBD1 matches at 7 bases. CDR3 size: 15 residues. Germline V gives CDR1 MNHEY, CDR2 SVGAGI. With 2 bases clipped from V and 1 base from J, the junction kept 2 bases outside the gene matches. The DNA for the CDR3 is TGTGCCAGCAGTTACCGACAGGGAAGCAATCAGCCCCAGCATTTT. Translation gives CASSYRQGSNQPQHF.

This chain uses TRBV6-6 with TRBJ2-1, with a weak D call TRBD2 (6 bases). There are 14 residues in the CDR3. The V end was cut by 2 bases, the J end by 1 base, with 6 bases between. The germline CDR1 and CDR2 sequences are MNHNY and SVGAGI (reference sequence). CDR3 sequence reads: CASSYAGSYNEQFF. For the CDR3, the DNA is TGTGCCAGCAGTTACGCGGGATCCTACAATGAGCAGTTCTTC.